This T cell receptor (beta chain) was found in a study of blood T cell repertoires in COVID-19. Study at large: Material from acute and convalescent COVID-19 was sourced from the United States, Italy and Spain. T cells, B-cell-depleted T cells, or PBMCs provided the cDNA or gDNA that served as material.

Original data processing: Nucleated cell number was recorded as an estimate derived from reference gene primer amplification. Measured with immunoSEQ multiplex PCR; TCRdb has only the in-frame clones, and not every one. The V and J calls and clone size come from that table; D and trimming were worked out from the DNA. The sample carries some 320,000 clones, approximately 87% recorded once. The TCR comes from a woman in her fifties or sixties who had recovered from COVID-19. Sequenced material: peripheral blood.

The CDR3: CASSPSSGSRNEQFF. The DNA of the CDR3 is TGTGCCAGCAGCCCTTCTAGCGGGAGCAGGAATGAGCAGTTCTTC. V and J are TRBV7-3 and TRBJ2-1; 10 bases agree with TRBD2. The ends lost 5 bases at V and 7 bases at J; junction bases unmatched: 8. The CDR3 covers 15 residues. CDR1 SGHTA and CDR2 FQGTGA come from the germline V gene. Together with reference TRBV7-3 and TRBJ2-1, the CDR3 gives the full variable domain: GAGVSQTPSNKVTEKGKYVELRCDPISGHTALYWYRQSLGQGPEFLIYFQGTGAADDSGLPNDRFFAVRPEGSVSTLKIQRTERGDSAVYLCASSPSSGSRNEQFFGPGTRLTVL.